Listed here are 20 T cell receptor beta chains from one sample, sequenced in a study of T-cell reconstitution after alpha-beta-depleted transplantation in children. During its preparation, the TCRbeta library received unique molecular identifiers. Each CDR3 protein gets one entry after TCRdb re-called the PCR reads with MiXCR. Among around 670,000 distinct CDR3 sequences listed, around 12% were seen once. Material: PBMCs, obtained before TCRalphabeta/CD19-depleted stem cell transplant. The origin of the receptors is a girl under 10 years old with congenital amegakaryocytic thrombocytopenia, due to receive a stem cell transplant.

This clonotype was seen at least ten times. CDR3 amino acids: CASSSGARFRNGYTF. CDR3 sequence (DNA): TGTGCCAGCAGTTCCGGGGCCCGGTTTAGGAATGGCTACACCTTC. The V gene is TRBV12-3 or TRBV12-4, the J gene TRBJ1-2; D is possibly TRBD1 (5 bases). The germline V and J ends were trimmed by 4 bases and 6 bases, with 18 bases remaining between them. The CDR3 consists of 15 residues.

This clonotype turned up a few times. The CDR3 here is CASSVGPGFVSGELFF. CDR3 in DNA: TGCGCCAGCAGCGTAGGTCCGGGGTTCGTATCCGGGGAGCTGTTTTTT. The rearrangement uses TRBV5-1 and TRBJ2-2; D is perhaps TRBD2 (5 bases). This CDR3 has 16 residues. Trimming stripped 4 bases from V and 6 bases from J, with 19 bases between. Germline V CDR1 and CDR2: SGHRS, YFSETQ.

This clonotype was counted a few times. The chain joins TRBV27 to TRBJ1-5; TRBD1 might be the D (5 bases). V lost 4 bases and J lost 6, with 19 bases in between. The germline gives CDR1 MNHEY, CDR2 SMNVEV (reference sequence). The CDR3 runs to 16 residues. The CDR3 loop is CASSSGPQGRTQPQHF. The CDR3 DNA is TGTGCCAGCAGTTCGGGGCCGCAGGGCAGGACTCAGCCCCAGCATTTT.

The chain recombines TRBV4-1 with TRBJ1-5, with D possibly being TRBD1 (5 bases). This CDR3 has 15 amino acids. The V end lost 4 bases, the J end lost 0 bases, and 10 bases lay between the germline ends. Germline values: CDR1 MGHRA, CDR2 YSYEKL. CDR3 nucleotide sequence: TGCGCCAGCAGCCCGAGACAGTCTAGCAATCAGCCCCAGCATTTT. It yields the protein CASSPRQSSNQPQHF.

The V and J genes are TRBV5-1 and TRBJ2-1; TRBD2 matches 10 bases. Germline V gene lookup returns CDR1 SGHRS and CDR2 YFSETQ. The CDR3 has 16 residues. J lost 7 bases, V lost 3 bases, and 10 bases had no gene match. CDR3 DNA: TGCGCCAGCAGCTCCCTCCTAGCGGGGGCACGAAATGAGCAGTTCTTC. This sequence encodes CASSSLLAGARNEQFF.

This clonotype occurred many times. The chain carries TRBV5-1 and TRBJ2-2, with TRBD2 matching over 11 bases. Unmatched junction bases numbered 8, after V lost 0 bases and J lost 4 bases. This CDR3 spans 18 amino acids. From germline, CDR1 is SGHRS and CDR2 YFSETQ. The CDR3 DNA reads TGCGCCAGCAGCTTGGAGACCGGGACTAGCGGATCCACCGGGGAGCTGTTTTTT. Translating gives CASSLETGTSGSTGELFF.

This clonotype was recorded many times. The V call is TRBV20-1, the J call TRBJ2-5; 11 bases agree with TRBD2. Trimming cost V 8 bases and J 0 bases; bases outside gene matches: 8. Germline CDR1 reads DFQATT; CDR2 reads SNEGSKA (reference sequence). This CDR3 is 15 amino acids long. CDR3 nucleotides: TGCAGTACTATAGCGGGAGGGCCATACCAAGAGACCCAGTACTTC. Translation: CSTIAGGPYQETQYF.

This clonotype was observed a handful of times. The chain recombines TRBV7-2 with TRBJ2-4; D is uncertain. V was cut by 5 bases and J by 1 base, with 15 bases left in between. CDR3 size: 16 residues. The V gene's germline CDR1 is SGHTA and CDR2 FQGNSA. The CDR3 coding sequence is TGTGCCAGCAGCGCAGACTCACGTAGGGCCAAAAACATTCAGTACTTC. Protein product: CASSADSRRAKNIQYF.

J is TRBJ2-5 and V is TRBV20-1; possible D gene TRBD2, 5 bases. The germline V gene encodes CDR1 DFQATT and CDR2 SNEGSKA (reference sequence). Trimming removed 0 bases at V and 1 base at J, with 15 bases between. This CDR3 region has 16 residues. DNA for the CDR3: TGCAGTGCTAGAGAGTCGTCGGCGGGTGGCCAAGAGACCCAGTACTTC. As protein: CSARESSAGGQETQYF.

J is TRBJ2-3 and V is TRBV11-2, with D unresolved. V gave up 4 bases and J gave up 0 bases, with 14 bases separating them. The CDR3 covers 16 residues. The germline V gene encodes CDR1 SGHAT and CDR2 FQNNGV. The CDR3 coding sequence is TGTGCCAGCAGCTCGCCGGACGGCTCTAGCACAGATACGCAGTATTTT. Translation gives CASSSPDGSSTDTQYF.

This clonotype occurred many times. One end of the junction varies from germline; a read error may be responsible. The V gene is TRBV5-1, the J gene TRBJ2-1; 12 bases line up with TRBD2. Germline CDR1 is SGHRS and CDR2 is YFSETQ. CDR3 length equals 16 residues. In DNA, the CDR3 is TGTGCCAGCAGCTCGACTAGCGGGAGTTCCTACAATGAGCAGTTCTTC. It is translated as CASSSTSGSSYNEQFF. Full variable domain (missing parts from reference TRBV5-1 and TRBJ2-1): KAGVTQTPRYLIKTRGQQVTLSCSPISGHRSVSWYQQTPGQGLQFLFEYFSETQRNKGNFPGRFSGRQFSNSRSEMNVSTLELGDSALYLCASSSTSGSSYNEQFFGPGTRLTVL.

Many counts were recorded for this clonotype. The rearrangement joins TRBV7-9 to TRBJ2-1, with 7 bases lining up with TRBD2. The CDR3 loop spans 13 amino acids. V gave up 5 bases and J gave up 2 bases; unmatched junction bases: 0. Germline V gene data show CDR1 as SEHNR and CDR2 as FQNEAQ (reference sequence). For the CDR3, the DNA is TGTGCCAGCAGCCGGGGGGCCTACAATGAGCAGTTCTTC. As protein: CASSRGAYNEQFF.

The V and J genes are TRBV5-1 and TRBJ2-5; D could derive from TRBD1 or TRBD2 (5 bases each). V was trimmed by 4 bases and J by 4 bases, leaving 11 bases between them. CDR3 size: 13 residues. CDR1 and CDR2 (germline): SGHRS, YFSETQ. The CDR3 coding sequence is TGCGCCAGCAGCGAAGGGACGGTAGAGACCCAGTACTTC. This translates into CASSEGTVETQYF.

This clonotype appeared a few times. As DNA, the CDR3 is TGTGCCAGCAGTTTACAGACTAGCGGGAGGGCAACAGATACGCAGTATTTT. Translated, it gives CASSLQTSGRATDTQYF. This chain uses TRBV12-3 or TRBV12-4 with TRBJ2-3; the match to TRBD2 covers 14 bases. V lost 2 bases, J lost 3 bases, and 4 bases stayed unmatched. This CDR3 is 17 amino acids long.

The rearrangement joins TRBV20-1 to TRBJ2-5, with TRBD2 matching over 7 bases. Germline trimming cut 3 bases from V and 5 bases from J; bases unmatched to any gene: 12. The CDR3 is 15 amino acids. Looked up from germline, CDR1 is DFQATT and CDR2 is SNEGSKA (reference sequence). This chain's CDR3 is CSASGKAGIEETQYF. The CDR3 DNA reads TGCAGTGCTAGTGGGAAAGCGGGAATCGAGGAGACCCAGTACTTC.

The chain carries TRBV7-9 and TRBJ2-7; D is uncertain. Between the trimmed V and J ends, which lost 2 bases and 9 bases, there was a span of 14 bases. Germline V gene sequence: CDR1 SEHNR, CDR2 FQNEAQ (reference sequence). The CDR3 length is 13 residues. CDR3 residues: CASSLPSIPGQYF. The CDR3 region has the DNA TGTGCCAGCAGCTTACCCTCAATCCCCGGGCAGTACTTC.

This clonotype has at least ten counts. The chain couples TRBV28 to TRBJ2-3, with a tentative D call TRBD2 (6 bases). V gave up 4 bases and J gave up 3 bases, with 11 bases separating them. This CDR3 region has 14 residues. Looked up from germline, CDR1 is MDHEN and CDR2 is SYDVKM. CDR3 in DNA: TGTGCCAGCAGTTCCGGACGGGGGACAGATACGCAGTATTTT. It is translated as CASSSGRGTDTQYF.

In its sample, this clonotype was seen many times. The V and J genes are TRBV12-3 or TRBV12-4 and TRBJ1-5; tentatively, D is TRBD1 (6 bases). This CDR3 comprises 13 residues. The V gene lost 5 bases and the J gene lost 6 bases, with 11 bases spanning the gap. CDR3 nucleotides: TGTGCCAGCAGTCCTTCAGGGGTTCAGCCCCAGCATTTT. It codes for CASSPSGVQPQHF.

The chain carries TRBV2 and TRBJ2-4, with TRBD2 matching 7 bases. The V segment lost 8 bases and the J segment 0 bases; nucleotides outside the gene matches: 7. Germline CDR1 and CDR2: SNHLY and FYNNEI. The CDR3 has 15 amino acids. CDR3 nucleotides: TGTGCCAGCCGGGGGGTCCTACTAGCCAAAAACATTCAGTACTTC. The encoded protein is CASRGVLLAKNIQYF.

This clonotype showed up many times. This chain uses TRBV30 with TRBJ2-1; unclear D gene. Germline V gene lookup returns CDR1 GTSNPN and CDR2 SVGIG (reference sequence). The length of the CDR3 is 13 residues. Trimming pared 0 bases from V and 7 bases from J, leaving 10 bases between. The CDR3 here is CAWSVLTWNEQFF. The CDR3 coding sequence is TGTGCCTGGAGTGTGCTCACGTGGAATGAGCAGTTCTTC.